This T cell receptor (beta chain) is drawn from a study of blood T cell repertoires in COVID-19. Study in general: The United States, Italy and Spain were the sources of the acute and convalescent COVID-19 samples.

Libraries were prepared by immunoSEQ multiplex PCR; TCRdb keeps only in-frame clonotypes and omits some of them. This sample has hundreds of thousands of clones; approximately 85% occur once, and the top ten carry around 0.7%. With 0 bases removed from V and 5 bases from J, the gap between germline ends came to 11 bases. Germline V gives CDR1 GTSNPN, CDR2 SVGIG (reference sequence). The CDR3 covers 14 residues. This receptor was taken from a human donor in a cohort sampled during active COVID-19. Sequenced sample: peripheral blood. The chain carries TRBV30 and TRBJ1-5; a possible D gene is TRBD1 (5 bases). The CDR3 DNA reads TGTGCCTGGAGTGTCAGGGCTTCGGATCAGCCCCAGCATTTT. Its translation: CAWSVRASDQPQHF.